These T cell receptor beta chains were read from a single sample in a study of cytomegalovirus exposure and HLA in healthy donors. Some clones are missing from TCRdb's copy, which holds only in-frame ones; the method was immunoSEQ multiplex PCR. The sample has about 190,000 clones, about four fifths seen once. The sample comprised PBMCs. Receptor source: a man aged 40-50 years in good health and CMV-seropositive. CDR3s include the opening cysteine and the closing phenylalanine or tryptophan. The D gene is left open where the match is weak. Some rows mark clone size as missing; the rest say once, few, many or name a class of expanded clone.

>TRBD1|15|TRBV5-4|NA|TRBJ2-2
CASSLGGQGTGELFF
TGTGCCAGCAGCTTGGGCGGACAGGGCACCGGGGAGCTGTTTTTT
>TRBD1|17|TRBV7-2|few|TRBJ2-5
CASSLAHYRGVQETQYF
TGTGCCAGCAGCTTAGCGCATTACAGGGGGGTACAAGAGACCCAGTACTTC
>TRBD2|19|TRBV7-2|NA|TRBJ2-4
CASSLLPSGGGYAKNIQYF
TGTGCCAGCAGCTTATTACCTAGCGGGGGTGGCTACGCCAAAAACATTCAGTACTTC
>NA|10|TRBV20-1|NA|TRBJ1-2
CSALDYGYTF
TGCAGTGCACTTGACTATGGCTACACCTTC
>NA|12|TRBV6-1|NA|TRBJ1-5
CASSYRVQPQHF
TGTGCCAGCAGTTATCGCGTTCAGCCCCAGCATTTT
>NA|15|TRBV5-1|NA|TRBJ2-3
CASSLDGDKTDTQYF
TGCGCCAGCAGCTTGGACGGGGACAAGACAGATACGCAGTATTTT
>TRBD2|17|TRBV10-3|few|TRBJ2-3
CAISEGGLAGSTDTQYF
TGTGCCATCAGTGAGGGGGGACTAGCGGGTTCCACAGATACGCAGTATTTT
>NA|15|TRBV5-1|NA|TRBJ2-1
CASKPQAGSYNEQFF
TGCGCCAGCAAACCCCAGGCGGGGTCCTACAATGAGCAGTTCTTC
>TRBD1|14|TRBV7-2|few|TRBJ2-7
CASSFGEGAFEQYF
TGTGCCAGCAGCTTTGGAGAGGGGGCTTTCGAGCAGTACTTC
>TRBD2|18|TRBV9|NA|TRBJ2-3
CASSVFSGGALFTDTQYF
TGTGCCAGCAGCGTATTTAGCGGGGGGGCCCTCTTCACAGATACGCAGTATTTT
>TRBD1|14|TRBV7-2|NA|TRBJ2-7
CASSWRQGSYEQYF
TGTGCCAGCAGCTGGCGACAGGGATCCTACGAGCAGTACTTC
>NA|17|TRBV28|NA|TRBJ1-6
CASSPGQKRSYNSPLHF
TGTGCCAGCAGCCCTGGACAGAAGCGCTCCTATAATTCACCCCTCCACTTT
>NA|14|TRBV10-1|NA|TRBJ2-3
CASSEGGAQDTQYF
TGCGCCAGCAGTGAGGGGGGGGCGCAAGATACGCAGTATTTT
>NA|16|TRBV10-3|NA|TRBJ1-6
CAISSRQAGSNSPLHF
TGTGCCATCAGTAGTAGACAGGCTGGATCCAATTCACCCCTCCACTTT
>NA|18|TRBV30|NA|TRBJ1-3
CAWSEGWAGPGSGNTIYF
TGTGCCTGGAGTGAGGGTTGGGCAGGGCCAGGCTCTGGAAACACCATATATTTT
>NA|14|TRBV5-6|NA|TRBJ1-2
CASSFFAENYGYTF
TGTGCCAGCAGCTTTTTTGCAGAAAACTATGGCTACACCTTC
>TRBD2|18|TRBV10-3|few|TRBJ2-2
CAISRGLAGLQNTGELFF
TGTGCCATCAGTAGGGGACTAGCGGGACTCCAGAACACCGGGGAGCTGTTTTTT
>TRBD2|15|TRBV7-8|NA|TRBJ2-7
CASGLAGGLTGEQYF
TGTGCCAGCGGGCTAGCGGGAGGTCTTACAGGCGAGCAGTACTTC
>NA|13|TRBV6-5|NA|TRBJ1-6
CASSYGGGRPLHF
TGTGCCAGCAGTTACGGGGGGGGGAGACCCCTCCACTTT
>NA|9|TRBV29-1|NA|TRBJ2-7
CLRCREQYF
TGTCTGAGATGCCGCGAGCAGTACTTC
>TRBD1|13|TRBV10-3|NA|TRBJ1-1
CATTEQGHTEAFF
TGTGCCACCACTGAACAGGGGCACACTGAAGCTTTCTTT
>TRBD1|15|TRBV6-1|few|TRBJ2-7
CASSEAETGGYEQYF
TGTGCCAGCAGTGAGGCCGAGACAGGGGGCTACGAGCAGTACTTC
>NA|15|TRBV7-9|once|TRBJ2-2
CASSLLGEEAGELFF
TGTGCCAGCAGCTTATTAGGGGAAGAGGCCGGGGAGCTGTTTTTT
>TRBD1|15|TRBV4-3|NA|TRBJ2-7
CASSQDGQGAREQYF
TGCGCCAGCAGCCAAGATGGTCAGGGGGCGCGAGAGCAGTACTTC
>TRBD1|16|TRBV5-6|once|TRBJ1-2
CASSLGKQGKDYGYTF
TGTGCCAGCAGCTTAGGGAAACAGGGGAAAGACTATGGCTACACCTTC
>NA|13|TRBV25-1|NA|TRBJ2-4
CASSESAGSIQYF
TGTGCCAGCAGTGAATCGGCAGGGTCCATTCAGTACTTC
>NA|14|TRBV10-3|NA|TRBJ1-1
CAISDGWARTEAFF
TGTGCCATCAGTGATGGGTGGGCACGCACTGAAGCTTTCTTT
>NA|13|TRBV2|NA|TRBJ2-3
CASSKLAVDTQYF
TGTGCCAGCAGTAAGTTAGCGGTAGATACGCAGTATTTT
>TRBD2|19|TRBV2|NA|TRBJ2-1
CASSPRTSGGGYSYNEQFF
TGTGCCAGCAGTCCCCGTACTAGCGGGGGGGGATACTCCTACAATGAGCAGTTCTTC
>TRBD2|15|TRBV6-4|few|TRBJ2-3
CASSDSAGNTDTQYF
TGTGCCAGCAGTGACTCAGCGGGGAACACAGATACGCAGTATTTT
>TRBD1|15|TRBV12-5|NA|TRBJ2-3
CASGLGDRLTDTQYF
TGTGCTAGTGGTTTGGGGGACAGGCTCACAGATACGCAGTATTTT
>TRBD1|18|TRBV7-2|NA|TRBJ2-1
CASSYRRGTGVSYNEQFF
TGTGCCAGCAGCTACCGGAGGGGGACAGGGGTTTCCTACAATGAGCAGTTCTTC
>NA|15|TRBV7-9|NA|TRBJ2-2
CASSLKSSAAGELFF
TGTGCCAGCAGCTTAAAGTCCTCGGCGGCGGGGGAGCTGTTTTTT
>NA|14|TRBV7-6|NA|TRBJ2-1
CASSSPGEGGEQFF
TGTGCCAGCAGCTCCCCCGGCGAGGGAGGTGAGCAGTTCTTC
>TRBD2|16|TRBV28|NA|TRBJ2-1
CASSGTGTSGGNEQFF
TGTGCCAGCAGTGGCACCGGGACTAGCGGGGGGAATGAGCAGTTCTTC
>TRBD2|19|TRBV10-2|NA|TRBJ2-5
CASSQGWSSGRAYQETQYF
TGCGCCAGCAGTCAGGGCTGGTCTAGCGGGAGGGCCTACCAAGAGACCCAGTACTTC
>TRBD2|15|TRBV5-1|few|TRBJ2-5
CASSFSGDRQETQYF
TGCGCCAGCAGCTTTAGCGGGGATCGTCAAGAGACCCAGTACTTC